These 18 T cell receptor beta chains share one sample of origin, sequenced in a study of post-analysis software for immune sequencing data. Findings and limits, study-wide: A handful of TRBV segments were significantly more frequent in patients than in controls. TRBV5-6, TRBV5-1 and TRBV20-1 were among these segments.

The antigens of these receptors remain unknown. The TCR beta cDNA libraries contained unique molecular identifiers. MiXCR, applied by TCRdb to the PCR reads, yields one record per CDR3 protein. The data show some 890,000 distinct CDR3 sequences, with approximately 53% seen just once and approximately 4.5% held by the top ten. Sample: blood. The receptor set was obtained from a girl aged 5-17 years with multiple sclerosis.

The table lists this clonotype with a few counts. The rearrangement links TRBV28 to TRBJ1-2; 10 bases line up with TRBD1. The ends lost 5 bases at V and 5 bases at J; junction bases unmatched: 5. This CDR3 region has 14 residues. Looked up from germline, CDR1 is MDHEN and CDR2 is SYDVKM. The CDR3 here is CASSRTGGRYGYTF. The CDR3 coding sequence is TGTGCCAGCAGTAGGACAGGGGGGCGGTATGGCTACACCTTC.

The genes are TRBV20-1 and TRBJ2-7; 10 bases are shared with TRBD2. CDR1 and CDR2 from the germline V gene are DFQATT and SNEGSKA (reference sequence). This CDR3 has 14 residues. After removal of 6 bases from V and 1 base from J, the junction contained 6 bases not matched to a gene. CDR3: CSALWTSGSYEQYF. CDR3 bases: TGCAGTGCGCTATGGACTAGCGGTTCCTACGAGCAGTACTTC.

This clonotype has a handful of counts. The CDR3 sequence is CSVDRGRGETQYF. Here the CDR3 DNA reads TGCAGCGTCGACAGGGGGCGAGGGGAGACCCAGTACTTC. The gene calls are TRBV29-1 and TRBJ2-5; 10 bases fit TRBD1. Germline-derived CDR1 and CDR2 are SQVTM and ANQGSEA. The CDR3 has 13 residues. J gave up 5 bases and V 6 bases, and 6 bases lay outside the gene matches.

This chain connects TRBV7-3 to TRBJ2-2; D may correspond to TRBD1 or TRBD2 (5 bases each). This CDR3 spans 14 amino acids. Germline CDR1 and CDR2: SGHTA and FQGTGA. V lost 5 bases to trimming and J lost 8 bases, with 15 bases between them. CDR3 bases: TGTGCCAGCAGCGCGTACCGGGACCCTGGGGAGCTGTTTTTT. Protein sequence: CASSAYRDPGELFF. Drawing the rest from reference TRBV7-3 and TRBJ2-2, the complete variable domain is GAGVSQTPSNKVTEKGKYVELRCDPISGHTALYWYRQSLGQGPEFLIYFQGTGAADDSGLPNDRFFAVRPEGSVSTLKIQRTERGDSAVYLCASSAYRDPGELFFGEGSRLTVL.

This clonotype showed up just a few times. This chain connects TRBV25-1 to TRBJ2-7; 9 bases map to TRBD1. Trimming removed 1 base from V and 5 bases from J; junction bases left unmatched: 6. The CDR3 totals 15 residues. Germline loops: CDR1 MGHDK, CDR2 SYGVNS. DNA of the CDR3: TGTGCCAGCAGTGAATCGAGGGACAGGGCCCACGAGCAGTACTTC. Protein sequence: CASSESRDRAHEQYF.

This chain uses TRBV20-1 with TRBJ2-3; the match to TRBD2 covers 8 bases. From germline, CDR1 is DFQATT and CDR2 SNEGSKA (reference sequence). The trim removed 4 bases at V and 0 bases at J, leaving 6 bases unmatched. This CDR3 region has 15 residues. Written as DNA, the CDR3 is TGCAGTGCTAATCGGGGGGGCTCTAGCACAGATACGCAGTATTTT. Residues: CSANRGGSSTDTQYF.

The CDR3 is CAISESGTEDLDTQYF. CDR3 sequence (DNA): TGTGCCATCAGTGAGTCCGGGACGGAGGATTTAGATACGCAGTATTTT. The V gene is TRBV10-3, the J gene TRBJ2-3, with D perhaps TRBD1 or TRBD2 (5 bases each). Between the trimmed V and J ends, which lost 0 bases and 5 bases, there was a span of 15 bases. There are 16 residues in the CDR3. Germline V gives CDR1 ENHRY, CDR2 SYGVKD.

This clonotype has a handful of counts. The rearrangement uses TRBV4-1 and TRBJ2-7; weak D call: TRBD1 (5 bases). There are 16 residues in the CDR3. Germline V gene lookup returns CDR1 MGHRA and CDR2 YSYEKL. The V gene lost 0 bases and the J gene lost 2 bases, with 14 bases spanning the gap. CDR3 loop: CASSQERRDLPYEQYF. CDR3 nucleotides: TGCGCCAGCAGCCAAGAGCGCAGGGATCTGCCCTACGAGCAGTACTTC.

This sequence joins TRBV14 and TRBJ2-5, with D possibly being TRBD1 (5 bases). This CDR3 has 17 amino acids. Trimming pared 3 bases from V and 1 base from J, leaving 18 bases between. The germline V gene has CDR1 SGHDN and CDR2 FVKESK. Written as DNA, the CDR3 is TGTGCCAGCAGCCAGAAGGCTTGGCAGGGCTTCCAAGAGACCCAGTACTTC. Amino acids: CASSQKAWQGFQETQYF.

This clonotype was seen only once. The chain joins TRBV12-3 or TRBV12-4 to TRBJ1-6; possibly TRBD1 for D (5 bases). V shed 6 bases and J shed 9 bases, with 15 bases lying between them. The CDR3 sequence is 14 residues long. The CDR3 region is CASRTGTPRSPLHF. The CDR3 DNA follows: TGTGCCAGCAGGACCGGGACTCCACGTTCACCCCTCCACTTT.

The rearrangement uses TRBV20-1 and TRBJ2-1; 15 bases map to TRBD2. V gave up 6 bases and J gave up 12 bases; unmatched junction bases: 6. CDR3 size: 13 residues. CDR1 and CDR2 (germline): DFQATT, SNEGSKA (reference sequence). As DNA, the CDR3 is TGCAGTGCGTCCGGGACTAGCGGGGGGAGGCAGTTCTTC. The encoded protein is CSASGTSGGRQFF.

The chain is built from TRBV20-1 and TRBJ2-5; TRBD2 agrees at 13 bases. CDR1 and CDR2 from the germline V gene are DFQATT and SNEGSKA (reference sequence). There are 14 residues in the CDR3. V lost 5 bases and J lost 5; bases outside the gene matches: 5. CDR3 residues: CSADQLAGGETQYF. The CDR3 DNA reads TGCAGTGCTGATCAACTAGCGGGAGGGGAGACCCAGTACTTC.

The CDR3 here is CASSDRQGYEQYF. CDR3 sequence (DNA): TGTGCCAGCAGCGACCGACAGGGTTACGAGCAGTACTTC. The gene calls are TRBV13 and TRBJ2-5; 7 nucleotides align to TRBD1. Matching the DNA end better, TRBJ2-7 makes the J call doubtful. Germline V gives CDR1 PRHDT, CDR2 FYEKMQ (reference sequence). This CDR3 is built from 13 residues.

V gene TRBV29-1 combines with J gene TRBJ2-7, with 10 bases that match TRBD1. The DNA end lines up better with TRBJ2-5; the J call may be wrong. Germline loops: CDR1 SQVTM, CDR2 ANQGSEA. CDR3 length: 12 residues. Here the CDR3 reads CSVDRGLKTQYF. The CDR3 nucleotides read TGCAGCGTAGACAGGGGGCTAAAGACCCAGTACTTC.

The rearrangement joins TRBV14 to TRBJ1-2, with D hard to call. Trimming removed 0 bases at V and 4 bases at J, with 15 bases between. Germline CDR1 is SGHDN and CDR2 is FVKESK. There are 16 residues in the CDR3. The CDR3 bases are TGTGCCAGCAGCCAAGATGGGCCCGGGTGGGCCTATGGCTACACCTTC. It yields the protein CASSQDGPGWAYGYTF.

The rearrangement links TRBV7-9 to TRBJ1-6; D is possibly TRBD1 (6 bases). This CDR3 comprises 15 residues. V was cut by 3 bases and J by 10 bases, with 16 bases left in between. Germline assignment: CDR1 SEHNR and CDR2 FQNEAQ (reference sequence). As DNA, the CDR3 is TGTGCCAGCAGCTTTACTATGGACAGTCCATCACCCCTCCACTTT. Its protein product is CASSFTMDSPSPLHF.

The chain joins TRBV5-1 to TRBJ2-1; TRBD1 might be the D (5 bases). The V and J ends lost 0 bases and 7 bases respectively, with 14 bases between them. Germline loops: CDR1 SGHRS, CDR2 YFSETQ. The CDR3 is made up of 15 amino acids. CDR3: CASSLGVLSGNEQFF. The DNA of the CDR3 is TGCGCCAGCAGCTTGGGCGTTCTATCAGGGAATGAGCAGTTCTTC.

V gene TRBV6-5 combines with J gene TRBJ2-1, with 8 bases that match TRBD1. Germline CDR1 and CDR2: MNHEY and SVGAGI. V was clipped by 6 bases and J by 0 bases; unmatched bases: 7. There are 16 residues in the CDR3. CDR3 loop: CASSKYRGSSYNEQFF. The CDR3 region has the DNA TGTGCCAGCAGCAAATACAGGGGGAGCTCCTACAATGAGCAGTTCTTC.